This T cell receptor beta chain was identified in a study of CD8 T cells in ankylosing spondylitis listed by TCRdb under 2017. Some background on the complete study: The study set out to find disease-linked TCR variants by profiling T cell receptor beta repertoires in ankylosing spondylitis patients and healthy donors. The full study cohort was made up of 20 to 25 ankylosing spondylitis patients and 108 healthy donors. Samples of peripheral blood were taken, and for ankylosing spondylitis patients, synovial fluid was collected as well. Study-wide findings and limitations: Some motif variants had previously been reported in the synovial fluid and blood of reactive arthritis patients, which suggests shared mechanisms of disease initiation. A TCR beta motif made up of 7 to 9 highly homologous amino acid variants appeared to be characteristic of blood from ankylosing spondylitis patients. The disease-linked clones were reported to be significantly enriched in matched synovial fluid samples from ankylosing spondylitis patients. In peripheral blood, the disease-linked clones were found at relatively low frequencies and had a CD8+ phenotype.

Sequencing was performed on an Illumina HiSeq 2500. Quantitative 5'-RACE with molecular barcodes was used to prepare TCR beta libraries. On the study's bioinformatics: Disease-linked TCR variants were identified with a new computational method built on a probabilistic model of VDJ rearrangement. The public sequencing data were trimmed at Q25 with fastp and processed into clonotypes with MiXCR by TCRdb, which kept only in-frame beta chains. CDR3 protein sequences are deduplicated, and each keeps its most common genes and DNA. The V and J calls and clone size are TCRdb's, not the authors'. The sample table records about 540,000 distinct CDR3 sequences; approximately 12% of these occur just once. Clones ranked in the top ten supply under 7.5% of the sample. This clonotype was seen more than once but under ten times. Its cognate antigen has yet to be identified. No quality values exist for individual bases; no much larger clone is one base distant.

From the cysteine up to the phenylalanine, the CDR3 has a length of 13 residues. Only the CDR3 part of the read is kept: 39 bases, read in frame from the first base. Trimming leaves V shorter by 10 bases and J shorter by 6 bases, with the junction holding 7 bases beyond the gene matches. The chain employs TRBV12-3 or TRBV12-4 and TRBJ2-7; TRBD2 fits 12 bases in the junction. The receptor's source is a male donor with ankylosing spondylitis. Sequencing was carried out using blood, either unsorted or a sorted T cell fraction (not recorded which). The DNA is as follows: TGTGCCACCGTGACTAGCGGGAGCGGCGAGCAGTACTTC. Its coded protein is CATVTSGSGEQYF.